Following are 26 T cell receptor beta chains from one sample sequenced in a study of liver allograft versus peripheral blood T cells. Study background: The authors compared T cell receptor repertoires in transplanted livers with recipients' peripheral blood repertoires.

TCRdb re-derived calls from the reads in MiXCR, one entry per CDR3 protein. Among around 8,800 distinct CDR3 sequences listed, 15% to 20% were seen once. All receptors derive from a human patient who had a liver transplant. Part of the T cell pool may stem from the graft donor.

CDR3 sequence reads: CASSRGPGDTIYF. CDR3 sequence (DNA): TGTGCCAGCAGCCGGGGGCCAGGGGACACCATATATTTT. V and J are TRBV3-1 and TRBJ1-3; D might be TRBD1 (6 bases). Germline V gives CDR1 LGHDT, CDR2 YNNKEL (reference sequence). V lost 4 bases and J lost 8, with 12 bases in between. This CDR3 has 13 residues.

The chain is built from TRBV12-3 or TRBV12-4 and TRBJ2-7, with TRBD2 identical over 8 bases. The CDR3 length is 14 residues. V gave up 2 bases and J gave up 2 bases; unmatched junction bases: 2. CDR3 bases: TGTGCCAGCAGTTTACGGGGGGGGGCCTACGAGCAGTACTTC. Amino acids: CASSLRGGAYEQYF.

This clonotype was observed many times. The gene calls are TRBV6-5 and TRBJ1-6, with unresolved D. CDR3 length equals 13 residues. V lost 8 bases to trimming and J lost 3 bases, with 8 bases between them. Looked up from germline, CDR1 is MNHEY and CDR2 is SVGAGI. In nucleotides, the CDR3 is TGTGCCAGCGGCCCGGGCTATAATTCACCCCTCCACTTT. This translates into CASGPGYNSPLHF.

This clonotype occurred a few times. This chain joins TRBV12-3 or TRBV12-4 and TRBJ1-5; TRBD1 might be the D (6 bases). This CDR3 is built from 15 residues. Trimming pared 6 bases from V and 0 bases from J, leaving 12 bases between. In DNA, the CDR3 is TGTGCCAGCAGCCCAGGGGACGGTAGCAATCAGCCCCAGCATTTT. It translates to CASSPGDGSNQPQHF.

CDR3 coding DNA: TGTGCCAGCAGCAAAGTTAAGAGTGGAGGGGAAAAACTGTTTTTT. It yields the protein CASSKVKSGGEKLFF. The rearrangement uses TRBV7-9 and TRBJ1-4, with unresolved D. V shed 5 bases and J shed 8 bases, with 18 bases lying between them. Germline CDR1 is SEHNR and CDR2 is FQNEAQ (reference sequence). The CDR3 loop spans 15 amino acids.

There are many counts of this clonotype. J is TRBJ2-7 and V is TRBV19; TRBD1 agrees at 7 bases. Germline CDR1 reads LNHDA; CDR2 reads SQIVND (reference sequence). Losses at the gene ends were 5 bases for V and 2 bases for J; bases not matched to a gene: 3. The CDR3 consists of 13 residues. In nucleotides, the CDR3 is TGTGCCAGTAGTTCGGGACAGACCTACGAGCAGTACTTC. Its translation is CASSSGQTYEQYF. Combining the CDR3 with reference TRBV19 and TRBJ2-7 gives the whole variable domain DGGITQSPKYLFRKEGQNVTLSCEQNLNHDAMYWYRQDPGQGLRLIYYSQIVNDFQKGDIAEGYSVSREKKESFPLTVTSAQKNPTAFYLCASSSGQTYEQYFGPGTRLTVT.

This clonotype was found a few times. V and J are TRBV7-9 and TRBJ2-7; no clear D. Germline CDR1 SEHNR, CDR2 FQNEAQ (reference sequence). The CDR3 runs to 12 residues. The V and J ends lost 3 bases and 6 bases respectively, with 9 bases between them. The CDR3: CASSFLLTEQYF. DNA of the CDR3: TGTGCCAGCAGCTTCTTACTAACCGAGCAGTACTTC.

The rearrangement uses TRBV7-2 and TRBJ1-2; unclear D gene. The germline CDR1 and CDR2 sequences are SGHTA and FQGNSA. The length of the CDR3 is 13 residues. V gave up 1 base and J gave up 4 bases, with 7 bases separating them. The CDR3 spells CASSLGTSYGYTF. The CDR3 nucleotides are TGTGCCAGCAGCTTAGGGACGAGCTATGGCTACACCTTC.

This clonotype occurred once. The rearrangement links TRBV2 to TRBJ1-1, with D unresolved. Germline lookup yields CDR1 SNHLY and CDR2 FYNNEI. Trimming cost V 6 bases and J 4 bases, with 6 bases left between them. The CDR3 is 11 residues long. CDR3 protein: CASSRPTEAFF. CDR3 DNA sequence: TGTGCCAGCAGCAGACCCACTGAAGCTTTCTTT.

By its share, this clonotype is medium-sized (0.01 to 0.1%). V usage is TRBV19 and J usage is TRBJ2-1; 11 nucleotides line up with TRBD2. The ends lost 3 bases at V and 5 bases at J; junction bases unmatched: 9. CDR1 is LNHDA, CDR2 SQIVND, per germline (reference sequence). The CDR3 is made up of 17 amino acids. CDR3 sequence reads: CASSIPSLAGGHNEQFF. CDR3 coding DNA: TGTGCCAGTAGTATTCCCTCTCTAGCGGGGGGCCACAATGAGCAGTTCTTC.

This clonotype has just a few counts. The J gene is TRBJ2-7, the V gene TRBV6-5; D gene ambiguous. CDR1 is MNHEY and CDR2 is SVGAGI in the germline V gene. CDR3 length: 15 amino acids. Between the trimmed V and J ends, which lost 2 bases and 5 bases, there was a span of 16 bases. The CDR3 DNA is TGTGCCAGCAGTTACAGAGCAGGCTTTACCCACGAGCAGTACTTC. Protein: CASSYRAGFTHEQYF.

By sample share, this clonotype is medium-sized. The chain employs TRBV6-6 and TRBJ1-1; tentatively, D is TRBD1 (6 bases). The CDR3 is made up of 15 amino acids. Germline V gives CDR1 MNHNY, CDR2 SVGAGI (reference sequence). Trimming cost V 2 bases and J 5 bases, with 15 bases left between them. The CDR3 DNA reads as TGTGCCAGCAGTTACGGGGGGGGGCCGGGGACTGAAGCTTTCTTT. It encodes CASSYGGGPGTEAFF.

Within the sample, this clonotype is medium-sized. The chain employs TRBV27 and TRBJ1-3; no reliable D call. This CDR3 is 13 amino acids long. CDR1 MNHEY and CDR2 SMNVEV come from the germline V gene (reference sequence). Trimming took 5 bases from V and 0 from J, leaving 5 bases between them. Here the CDR3 reads CASSPISGNTIYF. The CDR3 DNA reads as TGTGCCAGCAGTCCGATCTCTGGAAACACCATATATTTT.

V and J are TRBV5-6 and TRBJ2-1; no clear D gene. Trimming took off 2 bases at V and 0 bases at J, with 9 bases between the two ends. The CDR3 has 15 residues. The germline gives CDR1 SGHDT, CDR2 YYEEEE. CDR3 sequence (DNA): TGTGCCAGCAGCTTCAGCGTCCCCTCCTACAATGAGCAGTTCTTC. This encodes CASSFSVPSYNEQFF.

The gene calls are TRBV14 and TRBJ2-3; 14 bases align to TRBD2. CDR1 and CDR2 from the germline V gene are SGHDN and FVKESK. Losses at the gene ends were 1 base for V and 8 bases for J; bases not matched to a gene: 5. CDR3 length: 16 amino acids. This chain's CDR3 is CASSQATSGGAVTQYF. DNA for the CDR3: TGTGCCAGCAGCCAAGCGACTAGCGGGGGGGCGGTTACGCAGTATTTT. Using reference TRBV14 and TRBJ2-3 for the parts outside the CDR3, the full variable domain is EAGVTQFPSHSVIEKGQTVTLRCDPISGHDNLYWYRRVMGKEIKFLLHFVKESKQDESGMPNNRFLAERTGGTYSTLKVQPAELEDSGVYFCASSQATSGGAVTQYFGPGTRLTVL.

This clonotype showed up just a few times. The chain uses TRBV5-6 and TRBJ1-1, with a weak D call TRBD1 (5 bases). The CDR3 extends over 12 amino acids. The germline V gene has CDR1 SGHDT and CDR2 YYEEEE. V was pared by 4 bases and J by 9 bases, with 13 bases between. The CDR3 region is CASSPQGVKAFF. CDR3 DNA: TGTGCCAGCAGCCCCCAGGGAGTTAAAGCTTTCTTT.

Many counts were recorded for this clonotype. This chain joins TRBV12-3 or TRBV12-4 and TRBJ1-1; D uncertain. The CDR3 runs 13 residues. Trimming took off 4 bases at V and 3 bases at J, with 9 bases between the two ends. CDR3: CASSWTDYTEAFF. CDR3 DNA sequence: TGTGCCAGCAGTTGGACCGACTACACTGAAGCTTTCTTT.

The CDR3 DNA reads as TGTGCCAGCAGTTTAGCCGGGGTGTATGGCTACACCTTC. This gives the protein CASSLAGVYGYTF. The rearrangement links TRBV12-3 or TRBV12-4 to TRBJ1-2; no definite D call. With 0 bases removed from V and 5 bases from J, the gap between germline ends came to 7 bases. This CDR3 has 13 amino acids.

Relative to its sample, this clonotype is medium-sized. This probably arose from a read error, given a far larger clone one base away. The chain combines TRBV6-1 with TRBJ1-3; D is uncertain. The V end was cut by 3 bases, the J end by 2 bases, with 5 bases between. Germline assignment: CDR1 MNHNS and CDR2 SASEGT. CDR3 length equals 13 residues. This CDR3 reads CASSERTGNTIYF. As DNA, the CDR3 is TGTGCCAGCAGTGAGAGGACTGGAAACACCATATATTTT.

The chain recombines TRBV25-1 with TRBJ1-1; 7 bases align to TRBD1. This CDR3 comprises 15 residues. V dropped 3 bases and J dropped 3; count of bases not matched to a gene: 7. Germline CDR1 MGHDK, CDR2 SYGVNS. The CDR3 coding sequence is TGTGCCAGCAGTGACCCAACAGGGGTGTACACTGAAGCTTTCTTT. Its translation: CASSDPTGVYTEAFF. Full variable domain (missing parts from reference TRBV25-1 and TRBJ1-1): EADIYQTPRYLVIGTGKKITLECSQTMGHDKMYWYQQDPGMELHLIHYSYGVNSTEKGDLSSESTVSRIRTEHFPLTLESARPSHTSQYLCASSDPTGVYTEAFFGQGTRLTVV.

In its sample, this clonotype ranks as medium-sized. The gene calls are TRBV6-6 and TRBJ1-1; TRBD1 agrees at 11 bases. Germline V lookup: CDR1 MNHNY, CDR2 SVGAGI (reference sequence). J gave up 1 base and V 7 bases, and 5 bases lay outside the gene matches. The CDR3 spans 15 residues. The CDR3 nucleotides are TGTGCCAGCATCCGGGACAGGGGGTGGAACACTGAAGCTTTCTTT. Translation gives CASIRDRGWNTEAFF.

The sample holds many counts of this clonotype. The V gene is TRBV19, the J gene TRBJ2-7, with D perhaps assigned TRBD1 or TRBD2 (5 bases each). Trimming removed 5 bases at V and 0 bases at J, with 14 bases between. The CDR3 is made up of 15 amino acids. The germline V gene has CDR1 LNHDA and CDR2 SQIVND (reference sequence). The CDR3 here is CASSAGTSSSYEQYF. The CDR3 nucleotides read TGTGCCAGTAGTGCCGGGACGTCGAGCTCCTACGAGCAGTACTTC.

The rearrangement joins TRBV6-5 to TRBJ1-1; D remains unclear. With 2 bases removed from V and 0 bases from J, the gap between germline ends came to 13 bases. Germline values: CDR1 MNHEY, CDR2 SVGAGI. The CDR3 has 16 amino acids. The CDR3: CASSYDGLGMNTEAFF. The CDR3 DNA follows: TGTGCCAGCAGTTACGACGGCCTCGGGATGAACACTGAAGCTTTCTTT.

As concerns this clonotype: A single base separates this from a much larger clone, so it may be a read error. V is TRBV10-3 and J is TRBJ2-1, with TRBD2 identical over 8 bases. This CDR3 spans 16 amino acids. After removal of 5 bases from V and 8 bases from J, the junction contained 14 bases not matched to a gene. Germline CDR1 and CDR2: ENHRY and SYGVKD. The CDR3 bases are TGTGCCATCAGTTACGGGACTAGGACGCATTTCGATGAGCAGTTCTTC. The encoded protein is CAISYGTRTHFDEQFF.

DNA for the CDR3: TGTGCCAGCAGTTCGGCCGGCCAGGGGAGGTACGAGCAGTACTTC. This codes for CASSSAGQGRYEQYF. The chain combines TRBV5-5 with TRBJ2-7, with D perhaps given as TRBD1 or TRBD2 (6 bases each). Germline loops: CDR1 SGHKS, CDR2 YYEKEE (reference sequence). Between the trimmed V and J ends, which lost 5 bases and 4 bases, there was a span of 19 bases. The CDR3 is made up of 15 amino acids.

A remark on this clonotype: A read error may explain this, as a much larger clone is one base away. The J gene is TRBJ1-2, the V gene TRBV15; 9 bases match TRBD1. The CDR3 consists of 16 residues. With V trimmed by 10 bases and J by 2 bases, 14 bases remained unmatched. Germline V lookup: CDR1 LNHNV, CDR2 YYDKDF (reference sequence). The CDR3: CAIGVDGDRANYGYTF. CDR3 DNA sequence: TGTGCCATCGGTGTGGACGGGGACAGGGCCAACTATGGCTACACCTTC.